The next 6 T cell receptor beta chains were all read from a single sample in a study of blood T cells in healthy people across ages. The second PCR ran roughly 7 to 11 cycles with a sample-barcoded 5' primer and J-beta primers. MiXCR was run by TCRdb on the 5' RACE reads, yielding one entry per CDR3 protein. The sample holds 540,000 or so distinct CDR3 sequences, approximately 25% seen once. The sample was also reused in another study, on T cells of mothers and their children.

The specimen was blood. All receptors come from a boy between 10 and 17 years old in good health.

This clonotype appeared a few times. The chain links TRBV15 to TRBJ2-7; 10 bases line up with TRBD1. V was pared by 4 bases and J by 7 bases, with 10 bases of the junction left unmatched. The CDR3 spans 15 residues. The V gene's germline CDR1 is LNHNV and CDR2 YYDKDF (reference sequence). The CDR3 nucleotides are TGTGCCACCAGCACAGGACAGGGGGTTCCCCCTGAGCAGTACTTC. This codes for CATSTGQGVPPEQYF.

On this clonotype itself: Compared with germline, one end of the junction differs, possibly owing to a read error. The chain links TRBV28 to TRBJ2-7; 9 nucleotides align to TRBD1. The CDR3 is 18 residues long. CDR1 and CDR2 (germline): MDHEN, SYDVKM. CDR3 amino acids: CAGSPTGGVREAIYEQYF. As DNA, the CDR3 is TGTGCCGGCAGTCCGACAGGGGGTGTTCGCGAGGCCATCTACGAGCAGTACTTC. The variable domain in full, completed from reference TRBV28 and TRBJ2-7, reads DVKVTQSSRYLVKRTGEKVFLECVQDMDHENMFWYRQDPGLGLRLIYFSYDVKMKEKGDIPEGYSVSREKKERFSLILESASTNQTSMYLCAGSPTGGVREAIYEQYFGPGTRLTVT.

This clonotype was seen a few times. This chain links TRBV9 with TRBJ2-1; 8 bases align to TRBD2. CDR1 SGDLS and CDR2 YYNGEE come from the germline V gene. The CDR3 has 15 amino acids. The J segment lost 3 bases and the V segment lost 2 bases, leaving 4 bases of the junction unmatched. The CDR3 region is CASSVQAGGYNEQFF. CDR3 nucleotide sequence: TGTGCCAGCAGCGTTCAGGCGGGAGGCTACAATGAGCAGTTCTTC.

A few counts support this clonotype. The chain uses TRBV5-1 and TRBJ1-1; D call uncertain. Trimming left V 0 bases short and J 0 bases short, with 9 bases between. CDR1 SGHRS and CDR2 YFSETQ come from the germline V gene. This CDR3 spans 15 amino acids. The CDR3 sequence: CASSLDGFMNTEAFF. The DNA of the CDR3 is TGCGCCAGCAGCTTGGATGGATTTATGAACACTGAAGCTTTCTTT.

Only a few counts were recorded for this clonotype. The V and J genes are TRBV24-1 and TRBJ1-1, with D hard to call. The CDR3 extends over 13 amino acids. Deletions cut 4 bases from V and 0 bases from J, with 5 bases between. Germline loops: CDR1 KGHDR, CDR2 SFDVKD. CDR3 sequence reads: CATSDSMNTEAFF. The CDR3 coding sequence is TGTGCCACCAGTGACAGTATGAACACTGAAGCTTTCTTT.

This chain connects TRBV7-2 to TRBJ2-5; possibly TRBD2 for D (6 bases). Germline V gene data show CDR1 as SGHTA and CDR2 as FQGNSA. This CDR3 comprises 15 residues. Trimming stripped 5 bases from V and 5 bases from J, with 18 bases between. The CDR3 loop reads CASSPNREVRETQYF. The DNA for the CDR3 is TGTGCCAGCAGCCCAAATAGGGAGGTACGGGAGACCCAGTACTTC.